The source of this T cell receptor beta chain is a study of blood T cell repertoires in COVID-19. Libraries were prepared by immunoSEQ multiplex PCR; TCRdb keeps only in-frame clonotypes and omits some of them. The table lists about 280,000 clones, about four fifths of them singletons. The V gene's germline CDR1 is SGHRS and CDR2 YFSETQ. The CDR3 is 15 residues long. Trimming pared 0 bases from V and 4 bases from J, leaving 13 bases between. The receptor comes from a man aged 35 to 55 who had been exposed to COVID-19. This chain connects TRBV5-1 to TRBJ2-5; D possibly corresponds to TRBD2 (5 bases). Sequencing was done on a sample of PBMCs or T cells enriched from blood (not recorded which). CDR3 nucleotides: TGCGCCAGCAGCTTGGCTGCTGTGAGGGTAGAGACCCAGTACTTC. It codes for CASSLAAVRVETQYF.